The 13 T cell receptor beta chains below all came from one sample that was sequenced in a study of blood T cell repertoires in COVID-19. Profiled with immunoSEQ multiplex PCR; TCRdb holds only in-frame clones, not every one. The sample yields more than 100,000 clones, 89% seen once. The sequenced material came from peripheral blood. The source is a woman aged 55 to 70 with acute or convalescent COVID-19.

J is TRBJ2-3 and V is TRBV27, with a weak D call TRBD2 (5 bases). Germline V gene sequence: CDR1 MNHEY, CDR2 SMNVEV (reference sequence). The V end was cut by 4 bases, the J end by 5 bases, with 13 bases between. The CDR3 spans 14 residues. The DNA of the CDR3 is TGTGCCAGCAGTTCAATCCTCGGAGGAGATACGCAGTATTTT. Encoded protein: CASSSILGGDTQYF.

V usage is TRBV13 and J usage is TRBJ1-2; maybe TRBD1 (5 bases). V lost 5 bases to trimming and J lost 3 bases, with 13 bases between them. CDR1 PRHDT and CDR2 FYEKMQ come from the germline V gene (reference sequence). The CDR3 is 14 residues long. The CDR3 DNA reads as TGTGCCAGCAGCCAGGGTCCAGCCTACTATGGCTACACCTTC. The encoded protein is CASSQGPAYYGYTF. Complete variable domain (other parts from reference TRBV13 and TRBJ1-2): AAGVIQSPRHLIKEKRETATLKCYPIPRHDTVYWYQQGPGQDPQFLISFYEKMQSDKGSIPDRFSAQQFSDYHSELNMSSLELGDSALYFCASSQGPAYYGYTFGSGTRLTVV.

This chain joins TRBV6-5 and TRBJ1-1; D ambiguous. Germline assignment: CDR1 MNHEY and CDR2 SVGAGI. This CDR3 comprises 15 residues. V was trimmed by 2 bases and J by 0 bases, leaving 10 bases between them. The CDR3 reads CASSYTPLMNTEAFF. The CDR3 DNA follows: TGTGCCAGCAGTTACACTCCCTTAATGAACACTGAAGCTTTCTTT.

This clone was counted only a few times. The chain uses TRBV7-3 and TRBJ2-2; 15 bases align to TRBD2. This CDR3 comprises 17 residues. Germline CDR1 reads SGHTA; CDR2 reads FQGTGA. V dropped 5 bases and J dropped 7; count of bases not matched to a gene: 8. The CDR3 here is CASSPGTSGRFGGELFF. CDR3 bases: TGTGCCAGCAGCCCGGGGACTAGCGGGAGGTTTGGCGGGGAGCTGTTTTTT.

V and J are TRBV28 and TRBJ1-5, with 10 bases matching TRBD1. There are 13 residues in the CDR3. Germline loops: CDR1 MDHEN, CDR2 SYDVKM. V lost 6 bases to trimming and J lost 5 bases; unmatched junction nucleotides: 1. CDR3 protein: CASSGQGDQPQHF. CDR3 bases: TGTGCCAGCAGCGGACAGGGGGATCAGCCCCAGCATTTT.

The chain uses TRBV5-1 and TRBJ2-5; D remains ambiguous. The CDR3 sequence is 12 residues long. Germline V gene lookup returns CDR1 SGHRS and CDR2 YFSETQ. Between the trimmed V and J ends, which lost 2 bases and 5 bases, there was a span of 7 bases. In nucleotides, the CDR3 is TGCGCCAGCAGCTTAGTGGGCGAGACCCAGTACTTC. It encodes CASSLVGETQYF.

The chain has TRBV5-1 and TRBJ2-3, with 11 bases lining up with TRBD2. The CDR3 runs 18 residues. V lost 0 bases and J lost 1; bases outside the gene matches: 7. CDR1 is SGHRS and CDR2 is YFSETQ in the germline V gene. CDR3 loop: CASSLGILAGDGTDTQYF. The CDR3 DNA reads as TGCGCCAGCAGCTTGGGCATACTAGCGGGAGATGGCACAGATACGCAGTATTTT.

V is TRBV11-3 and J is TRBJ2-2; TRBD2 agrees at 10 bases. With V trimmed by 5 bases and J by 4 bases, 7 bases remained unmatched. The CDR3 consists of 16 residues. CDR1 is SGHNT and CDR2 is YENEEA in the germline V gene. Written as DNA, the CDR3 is TGTGCCAGCAGCACGCTAGCGGGAGACATCACCGGGGAGCTGTTTTTT. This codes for CASSTLAGDITGELFF.

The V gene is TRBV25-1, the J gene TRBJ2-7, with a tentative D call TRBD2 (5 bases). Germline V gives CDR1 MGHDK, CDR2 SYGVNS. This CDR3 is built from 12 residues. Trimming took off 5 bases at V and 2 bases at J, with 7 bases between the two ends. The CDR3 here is CASSRGPYEQYV. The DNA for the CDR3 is TGTGCCAGCAGTCGAGGGCCCTACGAGCAGTACGTC.

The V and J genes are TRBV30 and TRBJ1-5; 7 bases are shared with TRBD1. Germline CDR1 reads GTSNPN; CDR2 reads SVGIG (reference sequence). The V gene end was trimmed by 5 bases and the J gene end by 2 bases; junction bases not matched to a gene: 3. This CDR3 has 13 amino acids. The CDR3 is CAWSTGGNQPQHF. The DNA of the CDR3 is TGTGCCTGGTCCACAGGGGGCAATCAGCCCCAGCATTTT.

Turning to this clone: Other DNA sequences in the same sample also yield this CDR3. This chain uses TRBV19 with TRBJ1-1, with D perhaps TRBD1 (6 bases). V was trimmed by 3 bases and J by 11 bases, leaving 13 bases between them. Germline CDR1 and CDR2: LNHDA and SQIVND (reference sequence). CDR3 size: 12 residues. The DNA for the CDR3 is TGTGCCAGTAGTATCACTGGGGGCGAGGCTTTCTTT. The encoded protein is CASSITGGEAFF.

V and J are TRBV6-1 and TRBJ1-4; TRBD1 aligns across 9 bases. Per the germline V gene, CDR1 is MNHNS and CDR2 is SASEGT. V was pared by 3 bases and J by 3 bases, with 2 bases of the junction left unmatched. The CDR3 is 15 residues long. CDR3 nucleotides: TGTGCCAGCAGTGATCGACAGGGGGCTAATGAAAAACTGTTTTTT. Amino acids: CASSDRQGANEKLFF.

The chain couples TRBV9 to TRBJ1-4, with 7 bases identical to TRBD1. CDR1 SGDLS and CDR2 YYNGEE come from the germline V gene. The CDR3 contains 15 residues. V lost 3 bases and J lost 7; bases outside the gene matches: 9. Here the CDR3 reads CASSARGQYFEKLFF. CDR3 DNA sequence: TGTGCCAGCAGCGCAAGGGGACAGTATTTTGAAAAACTGTTTTTT.